Detailed here is one T cell receptor beta chain. Its antigen is undetermined. Per germline, CDR1 LNHDA and CDR2 SQIVND (reference sequence). The CDR3 runs to 10 residues. Method: immunoSEQ multiplex PCR; TCRdb's copy keeps in-frame clones and lacks some. The table has 39,000 or so clones, around 79% seen once; the top ten hold around 4.6%. These data are taken from a study of immune evolution from preneoplasia to lung adenocarcinoma. Study-wide context: HLA loss of heterozygosity: approximately 7.5% AIS, more than 14% MIA, about 32% ADC, none AAH.

Study outcomes and limitations: Clonality was highest in normal lung, lower in later-stage lesions apparently.

Histologic diagnosis was independently verified by two lung pathologists. Nucleic acids came from premalignant or tumor cells enriched by macro-dissection. The sample taken for sequencing was FFPE invasive lung adenocarcinoma tissue. The genes are TRBV19 and TRBJ1-1; 8 bases match TRBD1. This TCR came from a person aged 60 to 70 with lung adenocarcinoma. CDR3 DNA: TGTAGACAGGGGTGCACTGAAGCTTTCTTT. Translating it yields CRQGCTEAFF.